The present entry profiles one TCR beta chain with its context. Its antigen specificity is not known. No base quality information exists; no much larger clone differs at one position. This record comes from a study of blood T cell repertoires in COVID-19 (dated by TCRdb to about 2020). Looking at the study overall: Samples from collaborators originated in the United States, Italy and Spain and spanned both the acute and convalescent phases of COVID-19. The prospective study material was composed of cDNA or gDNA derived from T cells, B-cell-depleted T cells, or PBMCs. Deeply sampled blood TCRbeta repertoires from subjects exposed to, actively infected with, or recovered from COVID-19 were included in the dataset. A freely available public database, intended as a resource for researchers studying the immune response to SARS-CoV-2, is where the repertoires were released. The samples were drawn from the first 160 participants of the ongoing ImmuneRACE study and from 950 to 1,500 subjects provided by 6 global collaborators. Nearly every sample came with metadata listing a de-identified subject ID, COVID-19 status, age in years and sex. Where available, HLA class I and class II types were taken from metadata supplied by the sample provider and were not determined by assay-based typing.

Collaborating institutions collected whole blood in K2EDTA tubes following their own protocols. For TCRbeta analysis, collaborator samples were shipped as frozen whole blood, as isolated PBMCs, or as DNA extracted from either sample type. TCRbeta CDR3 regions were amplified from genomic DNA by means of the immunoSEQ Assay, a bias-controlled multiplex PCR. The authors processed their data as follows. Within the assay, amplification of reference gene primers was used to estimate how many nucleated cells each sample contained. To quantify the absolute abundance of each unique TCRbeta CDR3 rearrangement, sequence reads were collapsed and filtered. Productive Simpson clonality was computed per sample as the square root of Simpson's diversity index over productive rearrangements. Entries here come from immuneACCESS through TCRdb and include only in-frame sequences with V and J called. Some clones fail to appear in such tables; in the studies checked, an unresolved V gene covers under half of the shortfall, and the cause of the remainder is unknown. That table furnishes V, J and clone size, whereas the DNA furnished D and trimming. Counted in this sample were 60,000 to 70,000 clones; 80% to 90% of them appeared once. The ten biggest clones cover around 1.4% of the sample.

Via the germline V gene, CDR1 is MDHEN and CDR2 SYDVKM. Cut back by 5 bases and 5 bases, the V and J ends lie 3 bases apart. From its cysteine to its phenylalanine, the CDR3 spans 10 amino acids. Just CDR3 DNA is preserved here, 30 bases in frame from base 1. Summary of the overall study and its limitations: How much clinical and demographic metadata was included differed by source and by participant, and the metadata was provided uncurated.

The chain couples TRBV28 to TRBJ1-2, with an unclear D gene assignment. Sequencing used peripheral blood. The sequence was collected from a woman aged 55-69 years with acute or convalescent COVID-19. The nucleotide sequence is given as TGTGCCAGCAGTCGTTATGGCTACACCTTC. It translates as CASSRYGYTF.